This T cell receptor (beta chain) was observed in a study of OX40 agonist ivuxolimab in advanced cancers. For context, the study as a whole: Ivuxolimab, which targeted the costimulatory receptor OX40 (CD134), was an agonistic, fully human IgG2 monoclonal antibody. The purpose of peripheral TCRbeta sequencing was to test whether ivuxolimab changed TCR sequence diversity and led to clonal T-cell expansion. Of the roughly 54 dose-escalation patients, hepatocellular carcinoma was present in 19, melanoma in around 15, renal cell carcinoma in 9 and head and neck cancer in 9. In the dose-escalation cohort, around four fifths of patients were male, and the mean age was approximately 64 years, with a range of about 23 to 90. Partial responses were achieved by three dose-escalation patients, of whom one had hepatocellular carcinoma and two had cutaneous melanoma. Intravenous ivuxolimab was administered to patients every 2 weeks at six dose levels: 0.01, 0.1, 0.3, 1.5, 3 and 10 mg/kg. Prior anti-PD-1, anti-PD-L1 or anti-CTLA-4 therapy was permitted, and checkpoint inhibitors had been received by 40% to 50% of dose-escalation patients. The paper reports the monotherapy dose-escalation portion (N of about 56 patients) of the phase I ivuxolimab trial. The paper as a whole reports these results and caveats: Low levels of normalized T-cell clonal expansion were also shown by some nonresponding patients. Partial responders in the 0.1-3.0 mg/kg groups had among the lowest normalized peripheral clonal expansion, especially among CD8+ T cells. At doses of 0.1 to 3.0 mg/kg, clonal expansion of both CD4+ and CD8+ blood T cells was observed from baseline to week 6. Which antigens the clonally expanded peripheral T cells were specific for was not determined. After ivuxolimab, expanded clones were on average more numerous among CD8+ T cells than among CD4+ T cells.

Patients with a history of autoimmune disease or receiving systemic immunosuppression were excluded from the trial. Peripheral blood for TCR sequencing was drawn from every dose cohort at baseline, at cycle 4 day 1 and at cycle 7 day 1. Samples came from an open-label, multicenter, first-in-human phase I dose-escalation trial of ivuxolimab. Adults with locally advanced or metastatic melanoma, renal cell carcinoma, hepatocellular carcinoma or head and neck squamous cell carcinoma were enrolled in the trial. Before TCR sequencing, CD4+ T cells and CD8+ T cells were sorted from peripheral blood as separate populations. This clone was counted at least ten times. Which antigen it targets is not known. Within one base of it there is no much larger clone, and no base qualities were kept. To sequence the TCRbeta CDR3 region, genomic DNA was isolated from the sorted cells. TCRbeta CDR3 regions were sequenced using the immunoSEQ Assay. Sourced from immuneACCESS, this table was stored by TCRdb with only in-frame sequences that have V and J called. A share of the clones is absent; for the studies checked, an unresolved V gene accounts for under half, and the remainder has no known explanation. The sample contains about 76,000 clones, 80% to 90% of them found a single time. Roughly 1.8% of the sample rests with the top ten.

The cysteine opens and the phenylalanine closes a CDR3 of 11 amino acids. CDR3 DNA is the only sequence kept; it has 33 bases, read in frame from the first base. CDR1 and CDR2 are read off the germline V gene (reference sequence) as LNHDA and SQIVND. Between the V and J ends, shortened by 2 bases and 6 bases respectively, the junction contains 1 base. Sequences were derived from CD4+ or CD8+ T cells sorted from blood, sampled in a trial of the OX40 agonist ivuxolimab. The chain is assembled from TRBV19 and TRBJ2-2; no D gene call is confident. This sequence originates from an adult with an advanced solid tumor such as melanoma, head and neck, liver or kidney cancer. The CDR3 protein is CASSISGELFF. The DNA sequence is as follows: TGTGCCAGTAGTATATCCGGGGAGCTGTTTTTT.